The 6 T cell receptor beta chains below were found in one sample sequenced in a study of OX40 agonist ivuxolimab in advanced cancers. Libraries were prepared by immunoSEQ multiplex PCR; TCRdb keeps only in-frame clonotypes and omits some of them. The sample yields nearly 110,000 clones, 75% to 95% seen once. The sample in question was CD4+ or CD8+ T cells sorted from blood, obtained in a trial of the OX40 agonist ivuxolimab. All receptors come from an adult with an advanced solid tumor such as melanoma, head and neck, liver or kidney cancer.

The rearrangement links TRBV7-6 to TRBJ2-2; D is unresolved. The CDR3 totals 12 residues. V dropped 5 bases and J dropped 7 bases, with 8 bases sitting between them. Looked up from germline, CDR1 is SGHVS and CDR2 is FNYEAQ. CDR3 residues: CASSPFGGELFF. Written as DNA, the CDR3 is TGTGCCAGCAGCCCCTTTGGCGGGGAGCTGTTTTTT. The entire variable domain, with the rest obtained from reference TRBV7-6 and TRBJ2-2, is as follows: GAGVSQSPRYKVTKRGQDVALRCDPISGHVSLYWYRQALGQGPEFLTYFNYEAQQDKSGLPNDRFSAERPEGSISTLTIQRTEQRDSAMYRCASSPFGGELFFGEGSRLTVL.

The chain combines TRBV10-1 with TRBJ2-7, with D possibly TRBD1 on 5 matching bases. V was clipped by 4 bases and J by 3 bases, with 7 bases between them. There are 12 residues in the CDR3. Germline CDR1 is WNHNN and CDR2 is SYGVQD (reference sequence). DNA of the CDR3: TGCGCCAGCAGTGCAGGGTTCTACGAGCAGTACTTC. Residues: CASSAGFYEQYF.

The chain links TRBV5-1 to TRBJ2-2; D is unclear. The CDR3 totals 14 residues. V lost 6 bases to trimming and J lost 1 base, with 10 bases between them. From germline, CDR1 is SGHRS and CDR2 YFSETQ. CDR3: CASKIKENTGELFF. The CDR3 region has the DNA TGCGCCAGCAAGATTAAAGAGAACACCGGGGAGCTGTTTTTT.

The chain joins TRBV14 to TRBJ1-1; D is undetermined. The CDR3 consists of 13 residues. Between the trimmed V and J ends, which lost 1 base and 6 bases, there was a span of 9 bases. The germline V gene has CDR1 SGHDN and CDR2 FVKESK. CDR3 nucleotides: TGTGCCAGCAGCCAAGTTCTCATCTCTGAAGCTTTCTTT. Its translation: CASSQVLISEAFF.

DNA of the CDR3: TGTGCCAGCAGCTTAGGGGCTAGCGGAAGCACTAATACGCAGTATTTT. Translation gives CASSLGASGSTNTQYF. V and J are TRBV11-3 and TRBJ2-3; 7 bases line up with TRBD2. From germline, CDR1 is SGHNT and CDR2 YENEEA. The CDR3 runs 16 residues. The junction had 11 bases not matched to a gene; V was cut back by 1 base and J by 7 bases.

The chain is built from TRBV18 and TRBJ2-5; possibly TRBD2 for D (5 bases). V dropped 0 bases and J dropped 4 bases, with 9 bases sitting between them. Germline-derived CDR1 and CDR2 are KGHSH and LQKENI. The CDR3 runs 14 residues. The CDR3 region has the DNA TGTGCCAGCTCACCACCGGCTAGCCGAGAGACCCAGTACTTC. Protein product: CASSPPASRETQYF. The complete variable domain, with remaining parts taken from reference TRBV18 and TRBJ2-5, reads NAGVMQNPRHLVRRRGQEARLRCSPMKGHSHVYWYRQLPEEGLKFMVYLQKENIIDESGMPKERFSAEFPKEGPSILRIQQVVRGDSAAYFCASSPPASRETQYFGPGTRLLVL.